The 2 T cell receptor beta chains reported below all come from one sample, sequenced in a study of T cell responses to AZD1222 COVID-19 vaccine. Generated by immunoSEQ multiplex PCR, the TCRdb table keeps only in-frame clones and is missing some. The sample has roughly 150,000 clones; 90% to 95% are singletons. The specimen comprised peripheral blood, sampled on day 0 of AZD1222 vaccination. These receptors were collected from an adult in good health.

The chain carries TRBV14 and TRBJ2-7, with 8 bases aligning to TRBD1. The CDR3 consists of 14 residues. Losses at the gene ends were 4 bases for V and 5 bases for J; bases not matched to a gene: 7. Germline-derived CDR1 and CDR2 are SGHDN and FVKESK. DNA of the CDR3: TGTGCCAGCAGCCTACGGGACAGGTGGAACGAGCAGTACTTC. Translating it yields CASSLRDRWNEQYF.

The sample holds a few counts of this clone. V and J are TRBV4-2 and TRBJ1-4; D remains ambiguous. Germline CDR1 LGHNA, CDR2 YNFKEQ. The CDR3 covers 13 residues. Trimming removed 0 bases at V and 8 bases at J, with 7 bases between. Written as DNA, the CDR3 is TGTGCCAGCAGCCAAGATTTGGGAGAAAAACTGTTTTTT. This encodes CASSQDLGEKLFF.